The 5 T cell receptor beta chains given below trace back to one sample, sequenced in a study of T cell responses to AZD1222 COVID-19 vaccine. Measured with immunoSEQ multiplex PCR; TCRdb has only the in-frame clones, and not every one. The sample has roughly 70,000 clones; roughly 87% are singletons. Sequencing used peripheral blood, obtained on day 0 of AZD1222 vaccination. All receptors derive from an adult in good health.

The chain is built from TRBV28 and TRBJ2-5; 8 bases agree with TRBD1. V gave up 8 bases and J gave up 7 bases; unmatched junction bases: 12. The CDR3 length is 14 residues. The germline gives CDR1 MDHEN, CDR2 SYDVKM. The CDR3 DNA reads TGTGCCAGCCGTGTTTGGGACGACAGGGGGACCCAGTACTTC. This translates into CASRVWDDRGTQYF.

This clone is classed as large. Other DNA sequences in this specimen translate into the identical CDR3. This sequence joins TRBV12-3 or TRBV12-4 and TRBJ1-2; 8 bases fit TRBD1. The CDR3 extends over 13 amino acids. V shed 8 bases, J shed 8 bases, and the junction held 10 bases outside the gene matches. CDR3 protein: CASGQGGARGYTF. The CDR3 bases are TGTGCCAGCGGACAGGGAGGGGCGCGAGGCTACACCTTC.

This chain connects TRBV9 to TRBJ1-4, with 10 bases aligning to TRBD1. CDR1 is SGDLS and CDR2 is YYNGEE in the germline V gene. The CDR3 extends over 15 amino acids. Unmatched junction bases numbered 4, after V lost 0 bases and J lost 8 bases. The CDR3, as DNA: TGTGCCAGCAGCGTAGGAGGGACAGGGGAGGAAAAACTGTTTTTT. This translates into CASSVGGTGEEKLFF.

The chain employs TRBV30 and TRBJ1-1; D uncertain. In germline, CDR1 is GTSNPN, CDR2 SVGIG (reference sequence). This CDR3 has 14 residues. The V and J ends lost 4 bases and 2 bases respectively, with 14 bases between them. The DNA for the CDR3 is TGTGCCTGGATCCCCCCGGACGGAAACACTGAAGCTTTCTTT. Protein sequence: CAWIPPDGNTEAFF.

The chain couples TRBV6-2 or TRBV6-3 to TRBJ1-5; the D gene is possibly TRBD1 (5 bases). Germline CDR1 is MNHEY and CDR2 is SVGEGT. V shed 5 bases and J shed 5 bases, with 16 bases lying between them. CDR3 length: 15 residues. The CDR3 DNA sequence: TGTGCCAGCAGTCGTCACGACAGTTACTATCAGCCCCAGCATTTT. Translating gives CASSRHDSYYQPQHF.